This T cell receptor (beta chain) was identified in a study of PD-L1 blockade in urothelial cancer. Study information: Bladder-origin urothelial cancer in males described about 85% of the 29 patients. The number of prior chemotherapy regimens per patient was 0 to 3.

Clones were sequenced by immunoSEQ multiplex PCR, and TCRdb holds only the in-frame ones, with some missing. This sample has approximately 2,500 clones, with around a third found just once. Study observations and caveats: Durable-benefit patients had more tumor-infiltrating T lymphocytes.

Trimming cost V 5 bases and J 0 bases, with 8 bases left between them. The CDR3 spans 13 residues. The V gene's germline CDR1 is GTSNPN and CDR2 SVGIG (reference sequence). As regards this clone: Its antigen is not identified.

This TCR derives from a man between 70 and 80 years old with urothelial cancer. Sample: tumor tissue, taken before atezolizumab (anti-PD-L1) treatment. This chain joins TRBV30 and TRBJ1-3; no firm D call. The CDR3 DNA follows: TGTGCCTGGGAGGGTCCCTCTGGAAACACCATATATTTT. This gives the protein CAWEGPSGNTIYF.